Presented here are 23 T cell receptor beta chains from one specimen sequenced in a study of human T cells and chemical hapten exposure. The time point denotes: patch test 2, 6 weeks after DPC sensitization. Treatment denoted: therapeutic diphenylcyclopropenone sensitization with weekly scalp DPC. One entry per CDR3 protein results from TCRdb running MiXCR on the RACE reads. The sample carries 100,000 or so distinct CDR3 sequences, about 9% recorded once. Here the sequenced sample was whole blood, taken in connection with sensitization to the hapten diphenylcyclopropenone (DPC). These receptors were collected from a woman aged 35 to 49 with alopecia areata. Some clones in this sample may be carry-over from other donors' samples.

This clonotype has only a few counts. V and J are TRBV27 and TRBJ2-2; possible D gene TRBD2, 6 bases. This CDR3 has 15 residues. Trimming cost V 7 bases and J 3 bases, with 15 bases left between them. Germline-derived CDR1 and CDR2 are MNHEY and SMNVEV (reference sequence). The CDR3 DNA is TGTGCCAGCAAGAGGGGCGGGACCTACACCGGGGAGCTGTTTTTT. Its translation: CASKRGGTYTGELFF.

This clonotype was counted ten times or more. The gene calls are TRBV19 and TRBJ2-6; 8 bases are a match to TRBD1. CDR1 and CDR2 (germline): LNHDA, SQIVND (reference sequence). The CDR3 runs to 19 residues. The V and J ends lost 6 bases and 0 bases, in that order; junction bases with no gene match: 13. The CDR3: CASSSILTGASSGANVLTF. As DNA, the CDR3 is TGTGCCAGTAGCTCAATTCTGACAGGGGCCAGCTCTGGGGCCAACGTCCTGACTTTC.

This clonotype was detected only a few times. This chain joins TRBV6-6 and TRBJ1-1, with D perhaps matching TRBD1 (5 bases). The germline V gene encodes CDR1 MNHNY and CDR2 SVGAGI (reference sequence). The V and J ends lost 5 bases and 3 bases respectively, with 13 bases between them. The CDR3 is made up of 14 amino acids. DNA of the CDR3: TGTGCCAGCAGTGCCCGCGCGGGGGACACTGAAGCTTTCTTT. Its translation: CASSARAGDTEAFF.

This clonotype was observed a handful of times. The V gene is TRBV7-9, the J gene TRBJ2-7; TRBD2 aligns across 8 bases. V gave up 5 bases and J gave up 4 bases; unmatched junction bases: 10. Per germline, CDR1 SEHNR and CDR2 FQNEAQ (reference sequence). The CDR3 loop spans 15 amino acids. The CDR3 spells CASSTGLASTYEQYF. The CDR3 DNA reads as TGTGCCAGCAGCACAGGACTAGCATCGACTTACGAGCAGTACTTC.

This clonotype was observed a handful of times. The V and J genes are TRBV5-1 and TRBJ1-6; D not resolved. Germline loops: CDR1 SGHRS, CDR2 YFSETQ. This CDR3 region has 14 residues. Trimming shortened V by 0 bases and J by 7 bases, and 8 bases separated the two germline ends. The CDR3 protein is CASSLGGVNSPLHF. The CDR3 nucleotides read TGCGCCAGCAGCTTGGGGGGTGTGAATTCACCCCTCCACTTT.

This clonotype was picked up many times. V gene TRBV6-2 or TRBV6-3 combines with J gene TRBJ2-2; perhaps D is TRBD1 or TRBD2 (6 bases each). Germline CDR1 MNHEY, CDR2 SVGEGT. The CDR3 has 14 residues. Between the trimmed V and J ends, which lost 10 bases and 6 bases, there was a span of 18 bases. The DNA of the CDR3 is TGTGCCACTTCGGAGGGGGGACCGGCCGGGGAGCTGTTTTTT. Encoded protein: CATSEGGPAGELFF.

The chain employs TRBV6-1 and TRBJ2-3, with 9 bases aligning to TRBD2. V shed 3 bases and J 6 bases; nucleotides not matched to a gene: 7. The germline V gene has CDR1 MNHNS and CDR2 SASEGT. The CDR3 is made up of 15 amino acids. CDR3 amino acids: CASSDGLAGKDTQYF. The CDR3 coding sequence is TGTGCCAGCAGTGATGGGCTAGCGGGAAAGGATACGCAGTATTTT.

This clonotype has just a few counts. An end of the junction differs from the germline gene, which may be a read error. This chain joins TRBV7-7 and TRBJ2-1; the D gene is possibly TRBD2 (5 bases). Germline CDR1 and CDR2: SSHAT and FNYEAQ (reference sequence). The CDR3 is 15 residues long. The CDR3 spells CASSLGSGPNNEQFF. The CDR3 nucleotides are TGTGCTAGCAGCTTAGGGAGTGGACCCAACAATGAGCAGTTCTTC.

There are a few counts of this clonotype. The rearrangement uses TRBV13 and TRBJ2-2; 7 nucleotides align to TRBD2. The CDR3 has 17 amino acids. Unmatched junction bases numbered 4, after V lost 0 bases and J lost 0 bases. Germline loops: CDR1 PRHDT, CDR2 FYEKMQ (reference sequence). CDR3 in DNA: TGTGCCAGCAGCTTAGGATCTAGCGGCCCGAACACCGGGGAGCTGTTTTTT. Encoded protein: CASSLGSSGPNTGELFF.

This clonotype was seen more than once but under ten times. The chain combines TRBV4-3 with TRBJ2-6; 8 nucleotides agree with TRBD1. This CDR3 has 16 amino acids. Germline-derived CDR1 and CDR2 are LGHNA and YSLEER. The V segment lost 4 bases and the J segment 4 bases; nucleotides outside the gene matches: 6. CDR3 nucleotide sequence: TGCGCCAGCAGCCCATTGACAGGGGACGGGGCCAACGTCCTGACTTTC. It specifies CASSPLTGDGANVLTF.

This clonotype appeared a few times. This chain links TRBV11-1 with TRBJ2-1; 12 bases match TRBD2. The CDR3 length is 14 residues. V was clipped by 7 bases and J by 11 bases; unmatched bases: 9. The germline CDR1 and CDR2 sequences are SGHAT and FQDESV (reference sequence). CDR3 residues: CASTPTTSGGKQFF. In nucleotides, the CDR3 is TGTGCCAGCACCCCAACTACTAGCGGGGGGAAGCAGTTCTTC. The full variable domain, completed using reference TRBV11-1 and TRBJ2-1, is EAEVAQSPRYKITEKSQAVAFWCDPISGHATLYWYRQILGQGPELLVQFQDESVVDDSQLPKDRFSAERLKGVDSTLKIQPAELGDSAMYLCASTPTTSGGKQFFGPGTRLTVL.

This clonotype was counted between two and nine times. The junction departs from germline at one end; a sequencing error may be responsible. The DNA of the CDR3 is TGTGCTAGCAGCCCACCAGCCGGGGAGCTGTTTTTT. Its protein is CASSPPAGELFF. The genes are TRBV7-7 and TRBJ2-2; D unclear. The CDR3 runs 12 residues. Germline V gene lookup returns CDR1 SSHAT and CDR2 FNYEAQ (reference sequence). Based on the CDR3 plus reference TRBV7-7 and TRBJ2-2, the full variable domain is GAGVSQSPRYKVTKRGQDVTLRCDPISSHATLYWYQQALGQGPEFLTYFNYEAQPDKSGLPSDRFSAERPEGSISTLTIQRTEQRDSAMYRCASSPPAGELFFGEGSRLTVL.

This clonotype was seen repeatedly, ten times or more. This chain uses TRBV6-2 or TRBV6-3 with TRBJ1-5, with 8 bases that match TRBD1. Looked up from germline, CDR1 is MNHEY and CDR2 is SVGEGT. Germline trimming cut 5 bases from V and 8 bases from J; bases unmatched to any gene: 11. The CDR3 sequence is 15 residues long. Written as DNA, the CDR3 is TGTGCCAGCAGTCACCTCCCCGGGACAGGAGAGCCCCAGCATTTT. As protein: CASSHLPGTGEPQHF.

This clonotype appeared many times. V gene TRBV13 combines with J gene TRBJ1-1, with D unclear. The CDR3 is 14 amino acids. Germline CDR1 reads PRHDT; CDR2 reads FYEKMQ (reference sequence). Between the trimmed V and J ends, which lost 3 bases and 1 base, there was a span of 9 bases. In nucleotides, the CDR3 is TGTGCCAGCAGCTTTAGTTTAGCGAACACTGAAGCTTTCTTT. Protein product: CASSFSLANTEAFF.

With respect to this clonotype: A much larger clone differs by one base, so this may be a read error. The J gene is TRBJ2-6, the V gene TRBV29-1, with 9 bases lining up with TRBD2. Germline CDR1 reads SQVTM; CDR2 reads ANQGSEA. This CDR3 region has 18 residues. V was pared by 0 bases and J by 0 bases, with 6 bases of the junction left unmatched. For the CDR3, the DNA is TGCAGCGTTGAAGATACCTCTAGCGGGAACTCTGGGGCCAACGTCCTGACTTTC. Translated: CSVEDTSSGNSGANVLTF.

By share, this clonotype counts as medium-sized. The rearrangement links TRBV7-8 to TRBJ2-7; D possibly corresponds to TRBD2 (7 bases). Trimming cost V 1 base and J 6 bases, with 13 bases left between them. CDR1 and CDR2 (germline): SGHVS, FQNEAQ. There are 14 residues in the CDR3. The DNA for the CDR3 is TGTGCCAGCAGCTTAGACGGGCGGGGGCCCGAGCAGTACTTC. The encoded protein is CASSLDGRGPEQYF.

At least ten counts were recorded for this clonotype. V gene TRBV20-1 combines with J gene TRBJ1-5, with D perhaps matching TRBD1 (6 bases). Per the germline V gene, CDR1 is DFQATT and CDR2 is SNEGSKA (reference sequence). The CDR3 runs to 17 residues. V lost 4 bases, J lost 1 base, and 20 bases lay in between. CDR3 nucleotide sequence: TGCAGTGCTATTAGAACAGGGAAAGAGGGGAGCAATCAGCCCCAGCATTTT. Translation: CSAIRTGKEGSNQPQHF.

The chain is built from TRBV7-3 and TRBJ2-3; TRBD1 might be the D (6 bases). The CDR3 covers 15 residues. Germline values: CDR1 SGHTA, CDR2 FQGTGA. V gave up 5 bases and J gave up 0 bases, with 12 bases separating them. For the CDR3, the DNA is TGTGCCAGCAGCAGGACAGCTTCTAGCACAGATACGCAGTATTTT. Protein product: CASSRTASSTDTQYF. Using reference TRBV7-3 and TRBJ2-3 for the parts outside the CDR3, the full variable domain is GAGVSQTPSNKVTEKGKYVELRCDPISGHTALYWYRQSLGQGPEFLIYFQGTGAADDSGLPNDRFFAVRPEGSVSTLKIQRTERGDSAVYLCASSRTASSTDTQYFGPGTRLTVL.

In its sample, this clonotype was seen a few times. This sequence joins TRBV3-1 and TRBJ2-2; unclear D gene. V was cut by 4 bases and J by 4 bases, with 19 bases left in between. CDR3 length: 17 residues. Germline assignment: CDR1 LGHDT and CDR2 YNNKEL (reference sequence). Here the CDR3 reads CASSPVEWVSGTGELFF. CDR3 bases: TGTGCCAGCAGCCCCGTAGAGTGGGTGTCTGGCACCGGGGAGCTGTTTTTT.

This clonotype was observed at least ten times. V usage is TRBV13 and J usage is TRBJ2-7, with TRBD1 identical over 7 bases. The length of the CDR3 is 14 residues. Per germline, CDR1 PRHDT and CDR2 FYEKMQ (reference sequence). V was pared by 5 bases and J by 6 bases, with 10 bases of the junction left unmatched. CDR3 amino acids: CASSPRPTGFEQYF. Written as DNA, the CDR3 is TGTGCCAGCAGCCCTCGACCGACAGGGTTCGAGCAGTACTTC. Complete variable domain (other parts from reference TRBV13 and TRBJ2-7): AAGVIQSPRHLIKEKRETATLKCYPIPRHDTVYWYQQGPGQDPQFLISFYEKMQSDKGSIPDRFSAQQFSDYHSELNMSSLELGDSALYFCASSPRPTGFEQYFGPGTRLTVT.

This clonotype has a handful of counts. The chain employs TRBV29-1 and TRBJ2-7, with TRBD2 identical over 10 bases. Germline trimming cut 4 bases from V and 1 base from J; bases unmatched to any gene: 7. CDR3 length: 15 residues. CDR1 is SQVTM, CDR2 ANQGSEA, per germline. CDR3 sequence: CSVVRLAGGSYEQYF. The CDR3 bases are TGCAGCGTTGTGAGACTAGCGGGCGGGTCCTACGAGCAGTACTTC.

This clonotype was counted between two and nine times. V gene TRBV7-8 combines with J gene TRBJ2-2; tentatively, D is TRBD1 (5 bases). Looked up from germline, CDR1 is SGHVS and CDR2 is FQNEAQ. The V end was cut by 3 bases, the J end by 3 bases, with 11 bases between. The CDR3 consists of 15 residues. CDR3 protein: CASSLSTDYTGELFF. For the CDR3, the DNA is TGTGCCAGCAGCTTGTCGACAGATTACACCGGGGAGCTGTTTTTT.

This clonotype has at least ten counts. The gene calls are TRBV5-1 and TRBJ2-7; D not resolved. V shed 2 bases and J shed 2 bases, with 5 bases lying between them. Germline V gene lookup returns CDR1 SGHRS and CDR2 YFSETQ. This CDR3 has 12 amino acids. The CDR3 coding sequence is TGCGCCAGCAGCTTTTCGGCCTACGAGCAGTACTTC. This gives the protein CASSFSAYEQYF.